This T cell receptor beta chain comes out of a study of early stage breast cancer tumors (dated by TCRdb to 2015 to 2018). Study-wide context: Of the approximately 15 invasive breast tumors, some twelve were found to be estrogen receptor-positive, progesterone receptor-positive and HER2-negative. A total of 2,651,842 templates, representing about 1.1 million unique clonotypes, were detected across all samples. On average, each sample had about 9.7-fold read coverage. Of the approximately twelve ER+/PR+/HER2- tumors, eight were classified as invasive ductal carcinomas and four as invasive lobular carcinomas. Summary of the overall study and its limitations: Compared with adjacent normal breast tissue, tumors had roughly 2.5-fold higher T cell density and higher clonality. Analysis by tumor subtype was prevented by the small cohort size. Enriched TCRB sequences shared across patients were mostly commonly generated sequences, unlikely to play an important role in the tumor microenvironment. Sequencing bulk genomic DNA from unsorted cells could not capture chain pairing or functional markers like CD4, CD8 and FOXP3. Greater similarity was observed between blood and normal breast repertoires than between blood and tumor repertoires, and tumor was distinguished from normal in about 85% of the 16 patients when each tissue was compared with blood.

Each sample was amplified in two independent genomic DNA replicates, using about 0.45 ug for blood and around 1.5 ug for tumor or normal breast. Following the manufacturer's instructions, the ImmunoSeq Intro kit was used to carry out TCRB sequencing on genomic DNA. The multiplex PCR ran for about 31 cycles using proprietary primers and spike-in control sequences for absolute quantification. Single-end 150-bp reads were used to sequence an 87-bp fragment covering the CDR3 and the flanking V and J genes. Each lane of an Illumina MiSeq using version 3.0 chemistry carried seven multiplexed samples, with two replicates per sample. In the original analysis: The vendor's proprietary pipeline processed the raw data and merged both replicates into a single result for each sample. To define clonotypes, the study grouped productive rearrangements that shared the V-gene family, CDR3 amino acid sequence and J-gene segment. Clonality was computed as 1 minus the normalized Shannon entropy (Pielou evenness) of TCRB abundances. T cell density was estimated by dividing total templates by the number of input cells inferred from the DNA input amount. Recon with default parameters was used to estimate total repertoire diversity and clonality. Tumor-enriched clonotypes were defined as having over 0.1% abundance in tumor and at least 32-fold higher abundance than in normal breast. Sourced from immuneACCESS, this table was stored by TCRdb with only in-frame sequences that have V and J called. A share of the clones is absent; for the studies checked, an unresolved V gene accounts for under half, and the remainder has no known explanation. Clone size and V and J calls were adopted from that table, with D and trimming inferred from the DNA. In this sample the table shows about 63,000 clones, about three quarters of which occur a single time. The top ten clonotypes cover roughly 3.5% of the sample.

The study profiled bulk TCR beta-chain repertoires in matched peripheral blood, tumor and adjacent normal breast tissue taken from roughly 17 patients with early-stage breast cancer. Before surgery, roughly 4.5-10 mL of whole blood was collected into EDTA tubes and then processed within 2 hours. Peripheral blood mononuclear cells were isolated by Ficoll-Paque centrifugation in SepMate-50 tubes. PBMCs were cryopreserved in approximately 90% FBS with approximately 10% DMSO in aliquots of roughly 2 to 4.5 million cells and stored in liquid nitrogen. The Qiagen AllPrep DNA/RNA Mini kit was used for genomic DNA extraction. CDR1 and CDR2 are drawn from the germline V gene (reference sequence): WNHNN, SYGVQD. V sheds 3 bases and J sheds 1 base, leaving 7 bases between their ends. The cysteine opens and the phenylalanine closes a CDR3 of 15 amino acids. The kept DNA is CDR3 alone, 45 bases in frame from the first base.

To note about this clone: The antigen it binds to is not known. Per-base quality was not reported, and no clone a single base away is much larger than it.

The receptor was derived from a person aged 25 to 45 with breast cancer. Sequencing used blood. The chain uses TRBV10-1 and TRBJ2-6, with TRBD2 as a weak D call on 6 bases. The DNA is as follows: TGCGCCAGCAGTGACGGGGGATCTGGGGCCAACGTCCTGACTTTC. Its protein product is CASSDGGSGANVLTF.